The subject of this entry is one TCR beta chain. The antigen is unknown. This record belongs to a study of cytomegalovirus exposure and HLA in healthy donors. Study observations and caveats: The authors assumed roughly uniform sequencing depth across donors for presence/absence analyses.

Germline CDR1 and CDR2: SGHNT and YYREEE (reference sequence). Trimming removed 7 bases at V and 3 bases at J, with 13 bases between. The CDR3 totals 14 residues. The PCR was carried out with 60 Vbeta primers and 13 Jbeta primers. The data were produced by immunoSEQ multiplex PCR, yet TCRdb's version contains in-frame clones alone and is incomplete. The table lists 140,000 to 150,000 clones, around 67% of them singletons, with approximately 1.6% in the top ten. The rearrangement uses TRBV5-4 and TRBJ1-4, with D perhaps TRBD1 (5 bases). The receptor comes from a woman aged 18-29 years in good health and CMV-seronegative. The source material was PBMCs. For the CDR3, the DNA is TGTGCCAGCTCTCGCGGGACCCCTAATGAAAAACTGTTTTTT. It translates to CASSRGTPNEKLFF.